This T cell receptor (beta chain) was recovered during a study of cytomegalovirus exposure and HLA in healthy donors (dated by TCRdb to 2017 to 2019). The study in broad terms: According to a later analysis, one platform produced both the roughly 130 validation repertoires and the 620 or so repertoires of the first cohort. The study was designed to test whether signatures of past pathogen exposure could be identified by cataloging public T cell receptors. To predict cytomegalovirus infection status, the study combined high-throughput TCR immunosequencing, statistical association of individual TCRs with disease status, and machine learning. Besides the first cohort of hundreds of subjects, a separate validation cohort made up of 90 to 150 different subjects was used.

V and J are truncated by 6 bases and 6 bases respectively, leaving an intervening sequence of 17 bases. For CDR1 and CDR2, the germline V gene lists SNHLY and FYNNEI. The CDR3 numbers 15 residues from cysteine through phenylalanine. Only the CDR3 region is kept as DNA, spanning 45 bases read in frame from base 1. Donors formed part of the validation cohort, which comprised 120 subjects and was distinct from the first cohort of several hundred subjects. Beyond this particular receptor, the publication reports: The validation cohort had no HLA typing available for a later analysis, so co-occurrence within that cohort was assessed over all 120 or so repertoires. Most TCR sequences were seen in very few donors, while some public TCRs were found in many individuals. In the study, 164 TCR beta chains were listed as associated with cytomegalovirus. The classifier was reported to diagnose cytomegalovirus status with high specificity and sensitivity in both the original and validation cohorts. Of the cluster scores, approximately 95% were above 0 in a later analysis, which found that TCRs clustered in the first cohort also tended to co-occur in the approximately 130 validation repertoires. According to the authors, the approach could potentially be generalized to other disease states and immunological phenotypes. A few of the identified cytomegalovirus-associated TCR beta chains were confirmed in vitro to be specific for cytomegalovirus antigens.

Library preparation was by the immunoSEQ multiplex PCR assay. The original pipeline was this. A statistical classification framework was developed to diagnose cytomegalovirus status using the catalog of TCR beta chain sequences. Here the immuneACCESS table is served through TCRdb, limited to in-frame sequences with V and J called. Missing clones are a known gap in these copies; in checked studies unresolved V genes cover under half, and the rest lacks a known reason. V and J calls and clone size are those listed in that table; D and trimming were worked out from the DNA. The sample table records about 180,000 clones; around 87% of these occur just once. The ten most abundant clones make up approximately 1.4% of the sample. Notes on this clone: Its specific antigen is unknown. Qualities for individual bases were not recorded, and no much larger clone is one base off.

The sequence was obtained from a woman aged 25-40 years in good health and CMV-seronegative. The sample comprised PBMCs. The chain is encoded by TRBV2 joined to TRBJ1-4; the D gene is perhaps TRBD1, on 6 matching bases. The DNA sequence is TGTGCCAGCAGGTCAAGTCGGGACAAATATGAAAAACTGTTTTTT. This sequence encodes CASRSSRDKYEKLFF.